This T cell receptor beta chain was recorded in a study of T cells in Graves' hyperthyroidism and ophthalmopathy. Uncontrolled infection, other autoimmune disease, pregnancy or lactation disqualified patients from enrolment. More than 9.5 ml fresh peripheral blood yielded the PBMCs. TCR beta CDR3 regions were amplified from RNA. When the TCR CDR3 underwent first-round RT-PCR, the HTBI primer set was used. TCRdb fed the multiplex PCR reads into MiXCR, producing one record per CDR3 protein. The sample records about 760,000 distinct CDR3 sequences, roughly a third being singletons. V lost 1 base and J lost 7, with 7 bases in between. Germline V lookup: CDR1 SQVTM, CDR2 ANQGSEA. The CDR3 is made up of 12 amino acids. This clonotype was recorded a few times. As yet, its antigen is unknown. Study conclusions and caveats: A model of 13 V-J features distinguished ophthalmopathy from stable hyperthyroidism.

This receptor was taken from a woman aged 40 to 50 with Graves' hyperthyroidism. Material: blood. The chain couples TRBV29-1 to TRBJ1-4; D is perhaps TRBD1 (5 bases). The CDR3 is CSVEGGSEKLFF. The CDR3 DNA sequence: TGCAGCGTTGAAGGGGGCAGTGAAAAACTGTTTTTT.